What follows describes a single T cell receptor (beta chain). The germline gives CDR1 MNHEY, CDR2 SVGAGI. This CDR3 comprises 13 residues. V trimming: 6 bases; J trimming: 4 bases; junction bases outside the gene matches: 1. The data derive from a study of blood T cell repertoires in COVID-19. Profiling relied on immunoSEQ multiplex PCR, and the TCRdb table lists in-frame clones only, not all of them. Of 250,000 or so clones listed, around nine tenths are singletons. The clonotype originates from a woman aged 18-29 years who had recovered from COVID-19. The sample taken for sequencing was PBMCs or T cells enriched from blood (not recorded which). The chain employs TRBV6-5 and TRBJ2-1; 9 bases agree with TRBD2. The CDR3 sequence is CASRTSGYNEQFF. In DNA, the CDR3 is TGTGCCAGCAGGACTAGCGGTTACAATGAGCAGTTCTTC.